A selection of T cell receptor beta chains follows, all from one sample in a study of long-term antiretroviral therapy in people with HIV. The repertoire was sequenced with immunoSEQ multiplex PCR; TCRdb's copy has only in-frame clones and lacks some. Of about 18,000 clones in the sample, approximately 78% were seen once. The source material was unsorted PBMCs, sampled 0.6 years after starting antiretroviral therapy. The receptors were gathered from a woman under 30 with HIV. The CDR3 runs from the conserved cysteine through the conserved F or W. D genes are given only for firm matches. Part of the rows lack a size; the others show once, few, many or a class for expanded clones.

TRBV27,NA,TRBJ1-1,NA,CASHGQLNTEAFF,TGTGCCAGCCACGGACAGCTGAACACTGAAGCTTTCTTT
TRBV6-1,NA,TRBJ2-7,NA,CASSEAQWGTQQYF,TGTGCCAGCAGTGAAGCGCAATGGGGCACGCAGCAGTACTTC
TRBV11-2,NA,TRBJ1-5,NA,CASSLISGGFQPQHF,TGTGCCAGCAGCTTAATTTCCGGGGGCTTTCAGCCCCAGCATTTT
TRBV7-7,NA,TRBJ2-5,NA,CASSPMDGRRAQYF,TGTGCCAGCAGCCCTATGGACGGCCGCAGGGCCCAGTACTTC
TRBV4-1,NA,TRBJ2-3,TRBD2,CASKKEGSGVMRADTQYF,TGCGCCAGCAAAAAAGAGGGTAGCGGGGTAATGAGAGCAGATACGCAGTATTTT
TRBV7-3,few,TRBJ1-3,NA,CASSRGSGNTIYF,TGTGCCAGCAGCCGGGGATCCGGAAACACCATATATTTT
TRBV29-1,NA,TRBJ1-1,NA,CSVEDWRTEAFF,TGCAGCGTTGAAGACTGGAGAACTGAAGCTTTCTTT
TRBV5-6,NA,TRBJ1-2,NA,CASSLGAGRRGYTF,TGTGCCAGCAGCTTGGGGGCAGGGCGGCGTGGCTACACCTTC
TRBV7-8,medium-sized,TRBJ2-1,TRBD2,CASSPLGAGGGEQFF,TGTGCCAGCAGCCCCCTGGGTGCGGGAGGAGGAGAGCAGTTCTTC
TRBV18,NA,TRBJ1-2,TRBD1,CASSWDREGYTF,TGTGCCAGCTCATGGGACAGGGAAGGCTACACCTTC
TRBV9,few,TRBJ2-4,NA,CASSVSPLLAKNIQYF,TGTGCCAGCAGTGTGAGCCCTTTGCTAGCCAAAAACATTCAGTACTTC
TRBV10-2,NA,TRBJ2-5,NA,CATKASVGETQYF,TGCGCCACCAAAGCAAGTGTGGGAGAGACCCAGTACTTC
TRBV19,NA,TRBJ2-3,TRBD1,CASRDRSTDTQYF,TGTGCCAGCCGGGACAGGAGCACAGATACGCAGTATTTT
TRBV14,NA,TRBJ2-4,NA,CASSQGRARNIQYF,TGTGCCAGCAGCCAAGGACGGGCCCGAAACATTCAGTACTTC
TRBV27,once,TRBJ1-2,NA,CASWDGTPALGYTF,TGTGCCAGCTGGGACGGGACCCCAGCCCTTGGCTACACCTTC
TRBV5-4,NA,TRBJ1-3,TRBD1,CASSLGIQGTGNTIYF,TGTGCCAGCAGCTTGGGGATACAGGGGACTGGAAACACCATATATTTT
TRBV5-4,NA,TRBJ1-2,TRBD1,CASSLAGTGLYGYTF,TGTGCCAGCAGCTTGGCCGGGACAGGGCTCTATGGCTACACCTTC
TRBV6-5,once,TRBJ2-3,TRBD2,CASSYTGGPDTQYF,TGTGCCAGCAGTTACACGGGGGGGCCAGATACGCAGTATTTT
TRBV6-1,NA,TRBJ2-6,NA,CATESSGANVLTF,TGTGCCACCGAAAGTTCCGGGGCCAACGTCCTGACTTTC
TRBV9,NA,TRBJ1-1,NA,CASSSARDTEAFF,TGTGCCAGCAGCTCAGCGAGGGACACTGAAGCTTTCTTT
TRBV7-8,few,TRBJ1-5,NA,CASSPSRNQPQHF,TGTGCCAGCAGCCCCTCCCGCAATCAGCCCCAGCATTTT
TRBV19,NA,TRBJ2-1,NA,CASRELQGGGYNEQFF,TGTGCCAGTAGGGAACTTCAGGGAGGTGGTTACAATGAGCAGTTCTTC
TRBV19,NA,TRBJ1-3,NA,CASKDTYSGNTIYF,TGTGCCAGTAAAGACACGTACTCTGGAAACACCATATATTTT
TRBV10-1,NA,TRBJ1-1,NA,CASSESYGGTEAFF,TGCGCCAGCAGTGAGTCCTATGGGGGAACTGAAGCTTTCTTT
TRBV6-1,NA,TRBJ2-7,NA,CASSESGISEQYF,TGTGCCAGCAGTGAATCGGGCATATCCGAGCAGTACTTC
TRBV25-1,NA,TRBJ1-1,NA,CASSEALGTAFF,TGTGCCAGCAGTGAGGCCCTTGGCACAGCTTTCTTT
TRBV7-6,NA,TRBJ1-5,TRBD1,CASSLLGTVNQPQHF,TGTGCCAGCAGCTTATTAGGGACAGTGAATCAGCCCCAGCATTTT
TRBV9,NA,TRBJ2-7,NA,CASSVEAYGAGLPYEQYF,TGTGCCAGCAGCGTAGAAGCTTACGGGGCAGGCCTTCCCTACGAGCAGTACTTC
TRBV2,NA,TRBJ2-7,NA,CASSVLAEQYF,TGTGCCAGCAGTGTGCTAGCCGAGCAGTACTTC
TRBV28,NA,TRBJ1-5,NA,CASSTLRQTETQHF,TGTGCCAGCAGTACCTTACGACAAACAGAGACCCAGCATTTT
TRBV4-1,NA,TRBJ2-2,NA,CASSPGSSNTGELFF,TGCGCCAGCAGCCCAGGATCTTCGAACACCGGGGAGCTGTTTTTT
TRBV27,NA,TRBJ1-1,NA,CASSFSGALTEAFF,TGTGCCAGCAGTTTTTCGGGGGCGCTCACTGAAGCTTTCTTT
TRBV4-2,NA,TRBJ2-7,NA,CASSQALANEQYF,TGTGCCAGCAGCCAGGCATTGGCTAACGAGCAGTACTTC
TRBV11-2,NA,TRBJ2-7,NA,CASSPSGYEQYF,TGTGCCAGCAGCCCCAGTGGGTACGAGCAGTACTTC
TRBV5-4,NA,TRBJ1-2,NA,CASSLPDRRQGYTF,TGTGCCAGCAGCTTACCTGACAGGAGGCAGGGCTACACCTTC
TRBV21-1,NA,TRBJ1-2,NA,CGQLLPMGGDGYTF,TGTGGCCAGCTATTGCCGATGGGTGGGGATGGCTACACCTTC
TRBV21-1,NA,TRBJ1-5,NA,CASGPGTLQPQHF,TGTGCCAGCGGGCCGGGGACACTACAGCCCCAGCATTTT
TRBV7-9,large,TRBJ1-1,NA,CASIPRDTGNPEAFF,TGTGCCAGCATCCCACGGGATACAGGGAACCCTGAAGCTTTCTTT
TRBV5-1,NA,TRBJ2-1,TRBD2,CASSVLAGGNEQFF,TGCGCCAGCAGCGTGCTAGCGGGCGGAAATGAGCAGTTCTTC
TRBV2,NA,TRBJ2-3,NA,CASSEGVSRPTDTQYF,TGTGCCAGCAGTGAAGGGGTTTCTAGGCCAACAGATACGCAGTATTTT
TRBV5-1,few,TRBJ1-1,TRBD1,CASSLADRLNTEAFF,TGCGCCAGCAGCTTGGCGGACAGGTTGAACACTGAAGCTTTCTTT
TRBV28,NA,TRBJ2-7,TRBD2,CASSLSGRLGYEQYF,TGTGCCAGCAGTTTAAGCGGGAGGTTGGGCTACGAGCAGTACTTC
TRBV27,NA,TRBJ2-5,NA,CATGAFGETQYF,TGTGCCACCGGGGCGTTCGGAGAGACCCAGTACTTC
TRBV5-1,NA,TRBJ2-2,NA,CASSLRDTVTGELFF,TGCGCCAGCAGCCTCCGGGACACTGTCACCGGGGAGCTGTTTTTT
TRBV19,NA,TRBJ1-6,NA,CASSAYRNSPLHF,TGTGCCAGTAGTGCGTACAGGAATTCACCCCTCCACTTT
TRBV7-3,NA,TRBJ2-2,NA,CASSPAGTGELFF,TGTGCCAGCAGCCCGGCTGGGACCGGGGAGCTGTTTTTT
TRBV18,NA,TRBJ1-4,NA,CASSSMKGEKLFF,TGTGCCAGCTCATCCATGAAGGGTGAAAAACTGTTTTTT
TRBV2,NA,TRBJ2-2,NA,CASSEIYFANTGELFF,TGTGCCAGCAGTGAAATTTACTTCGCGAACACCGGGGAGCTGTTTTTT